This is a list of T cell receptor beta chains from one sample in a study of shared clonotypes between healthy human individuals. The protocol was immunoSEQ multiplex PCR, while the TCRdb copy is restricted to in-frame clones and leaves out a portion. The table includes some 1,900,000 clones, roughly 95% detected once. Sequencing used naive CD8+ T cells sorted from blood. All receptors derive from a man younger than 35 in good health. Both conserved end residues are part of each CDR3. D genes are given only for firm matches. Some rows mark clone size as missing; the rest say once, few, many or name a class of expanded clone.

CDR3 DNA: TGTGCCAGCAGCGACGGGACTCACAACTATGGCTACACCTTC
CDR3 protein: CASSDGTHNYGYTF
V gene: TRBV6-6
D gene: -
J gene: TRBJ1-2
clone size: -

CDR3 DNA: TGCGCCAGCAGCCAAGATCGGGACCTAACAGATACGCAGTATTTT
CDR3 protein: CASSQDRDLTDTQYF
V gene: TRBV4-3
D gene: -
J gene: TRBJ2-3
clone size: once

CDR3 DNA: TGTGCCAGCAGCTCCCCTCGACAGGGGACAGATACGCAGTATTTT
CDR3 protein: CASSSPRQGTDTQYF
V gene: TRBV7-6
D gene: TRBD1
J gene: TRBJ2-3
clone size: -

CDR3 DNA: TGTGCCTGGAGTCAGGGCAATCTCGGCTATGGCTACACCTTC
CDR3 protein: CAWSQGNLGYGYTF
V gene: TRBV30
D gene: -
J gene: TRBJ1-2
clone size: -

CDR3 DNA: TGTGCCAGCAGAACCGGGGGTGGTTATGGCTACACCTTC
CDR3 protein: CASRTGGGYGYTF
V gene: TRBV27
D gene: -
J gene: TRBJ1-2
clone size: once

CDR3 DNA: TGTGCCAGCAGCTTAGCACCGGACAGGACCCAGCATTTT
CDR3 protein: CASSLAPDRTQHF
V gene: TRBV7-9
D gene: TRBD1
J gene: TRBJ1-5
clone size: -

CDR3 DNA: TGTGCCAGCAGCTTAGGCGGAGCGTCGGAGACCCAGTACTTC
CDR3 protein: CASSLGGASETQYF
V gene: TRBV13
D gene: -
J gene: TRBJ2-5
clone size: -

CDR3 DNA: TGCGCCAGCAGCCCCAATTACGGGTACAATGAGCAGTTCTTC
CDR3 protein: CASSPNYGYNEQFF
V gene: TRBV5-1
D gene: -
J gene: TRBJ2-1
clone size: -

CDR3 DNA: TGTGCCAGTAGTGCCCCCTTCCATTTT
CDR3 protein: CASSAPFHF
V gene: TRBV19
D gene: -
J gene: TRBJ1-5
clone size: -

CDR3 DNA: TGTGCCAGCAGTTTACGGGAGAACCCAGATACGCAGTATTTT
CDR3 protein: CASSLRENPDTQYF
V gene: TRBV28
D gene: -
J gene: TRBJ2-3
clone size: -

CDR3 DNA: TGTGCCAGCAGCGTAGAGGGGTCAGGGACAGGGCCCTACAATGAGCAGTTCTTC
CDR3 protein: CASSVEGSGTGPYNEQFF
V gene: TRBV9
D gene: TRBD1
J gene: TRBJ2-1
clone size: -

CDR3 DNA: TGTGCCAGCAGTTTGACAGGGAATTACGAGCAGTACTTC
CDR3 protein: CASSLTGNYEQYF
V gene: TRBV28
D gene: TRBD1
J gene: TRBJ2-7
clone size: -

CDR3 DNA: TGTGCCAGCAGCCCGGACAGGGGGGTGGGCACTGAAGCTTTCTTT
CDR3 protein: CASSPDRGVGTEAFF
V gene: TRBV5-4
D gene: TRBD1
J gene: TRBJ1-1
clone size: once

CDR3 DNA: TGCGCCAGCAGCCAAGAAGCCGTGGGCGGGGTCTACCAAGAGACCCAGTACTTC
CDR3 protein: CASSQEAVGGVYQETQYF
V gene: TRBV4-3
D gene: -
J gene: TRBJ2-5
clone size: -

CDR3 DNA: TGTGCCAGCAGCTTCCGCGTCAGGGGGGACGAGCAGTACTTC
CDR3 protein: CASSFRVRGDEQYF
V gene: TRBV7-6
D gene: -
J gene: TRBJ2-7
clone size: -

CDR3 DNA: TGTGCCAGCAGCTTAGTACAGGGTAGCACTGAAGCTTTCTTT
CDR3 protein: CASSLVQGSTEAFF
V gene: TRBV7-9
D gene: -
J gene: TRBJ1-1
clone size: -

CDR3 DNA: TGTGCCAGCAGCGTAGGTGAACTGGAAGAGACCCAGTACTTC
CDR3 protein: CASSVGELEETQYF
V gene: TRBV9
D gene: -
J gene: TRBJ2-5
clone size: -

CDR3 DNA: TGTGCTAGCAGCATGGGAGGATACAATGAGCAGTTCTTC
CDR3 protein: CASSMGGYNEQFF
V gene: TRBV7-7
D gene: -
J gene: TRBJ2-1
clone size: -

CDR3 DNA: TGTGCCACCAGCTCGTCCAGGTTCGACGAGACCCAGTACTTC
CDR3 protein: CATSSSRFDETQYF
V gene: TRBV15
D gene: -
J gene: TRBJ2-5
clone size: -

CDR3 DNA: TGTGCCAGCAGTCCCAAGTTCGACTACCGCACAGATACGCAGTATTTT
CDR3 protein: CASSPKFDYRTDTQYF
V gene: TRBV27
D gene: -
J gene: TRBJ2-3
clone size: -

CDR3 DNA: TGCGCCAGCAGCTTGATGCTGGGACTCGGGGAGACCCAGTACTTC
CDR3 protein: CASSLMLGLGETQYF
V gene: TRBV5-1
D gene: -
J gene: TRBJ2-5
clone size: -

CDR3 DNA: TGTGCCAGCAGCCCTTTGGGCGGTGGAGGTCCGGAGACCCAGTACTTC
CDR3 protein: CASSPLGGGGPETQYF
V gene: TRBV9
D gene: -
J gene: TRBJ2-5
clone size: -

CDR3 DNA: TGTGCCAGCAGTAGTACCGGGACGCCCATAGGGGATGGCCACACCTTC
CDR3 protein: CASSSTGTPIGDGHTF
V gene: TRBV7-9
D gene: -
J gene: TRBJ1-2
clone size: -

CDR3 DNA: TGCGCCAGCAGTGAGTCGGCTAGTGCCCTCTACGAGCAGTACTTC
CDR3 protein: CASSESASALYEQYF
V gene: TRBV10-1
D gene: -
J gene: TRBJ2-7
clone size: -

CDR3 DNA: TGTGCCGGGGGGACGGTACTCACAGATACGCAGTATTTT
CDR3 protein: CAGGTVLTDTQYF
V gene: TRBV19
D gene: -
J gene: TRBJ2-3
clone size: -

CDR3 DNA: TGTGCCAGCAGCTGGTTTGCGGGTGCCTACAATGAGCAGTTCTTC
CDR3 protein: CASSWFAGAYNEQFF
V gene: TRBV11-2
D gene: -
J gene: TRBJ2-1
clone size: -

CDR3 DNA: TGTGCCAGCACGGCGGGAGAGACAGATACGCAGTATTTT
CDR3 protein: CASTAGETDTQYF
V gene: TRBV13
D gene: TRBD2
J gene: TRBJ2-3
clone size: -

CDR3 DNA: TGTGCCAGCGGTCCGGTAGACAGGGGTGAAAAACTGTTTTTT
CDR3 protein: CASGPVDRGEKLFF
V gene: TRBV27
D gene: TRBD1
J gene: TRBJ1-4
clone size: -

CDR3 DNA: TGTGCCAGCAGTTTAGGGACTAGCATCTACGAGCAGTACTTC
CDR3 protein: CASSLGTSIYEQYF
V gene: TRBV27
D gene: TRBD2
J gene: TRBJ2-7
clone size: -

CDR3 DNA: TGTGCCAGTAGTATTTTTTACCACACTGAAGCTTTCTTT
CDR3 protein: CASSIFYHTEAFF
V gene: TRBV19
D gene: -
J gene: TRBJ1-1
clone size: -

CDR3 DNA: TGTGCCAGCAGGGAAGCGGGAATTTTGTACAATGAGCAGTTCTTC
CDR3 protein: CASREAGILYNEQFF
V gene: TRBV27
D gene: TRBD2
J gene: TRBJ2-1
clone size: -

CDR3 DNA: TGTGCCAGCACCCCCACTGGGGCCAACGTCCTGACTTTC
CDR3 protein: CASTPTGANVLTF
V gene: TRBV2
D gene: -
J gene: TRBJ2-6
clone size: -

CDR3 DNA: TGTGCCACCTCGGGACAGGGGGCCTACGAGCAGTACTTC
CDR3 protein: CATSGQGAYEQYF
V gene: TRBV2
D gene: TRBD1
J gene: TRBJ2-7
clone size: -

CDR3 DNA: TGTGCCAGCAGCTTTAGGGGGGGACAACATGGCTACACCTTC
CDR3 protein: CASSFRGGQHGYTF
V gene: TRBV5-6
D gene: -
J gene: TRBJ1-2
clone size: -

CDR3 DNA: TGTGCCAGCAGCTTGCGCAGGGGGAAGGGTGATGGCTACACCTTC
CDR3 protein: CASSLRRGKGDGYTF
V gene: TRBV5-8
D gene: TRBD1
J gene: TRBJ1-2
clone size: -

CDR3 DNA: TGTGCCAGCAGCCAAGAGCAGGGGAACTATGGCTACACCTTC
CDR3 protein: CASSQEQGNYGYTF
V gene: TRBV4-2
D gene: -
J gene: TRBJ1-2
clone size: once